Listed below are T cell receptor beta chains from one sample, sequenced in a study of technical replicates of blood from several donors. Profiling relied on immunoSEQ multiplex PCR, and the TCRdb table lists in-frame clones only, not all of them. The sample has under 80,000 clones; around 97% are singletons. Sequenced sample: T cells isolated from PBMCs. These receptors all come from a human donor in good health. Each CDR3 is given with its conserved first and last residue. D genes are given only for firm matches. A row's size may be missing; if present it is once, few, many or a size class.

CDR3 DNA	CDR3 protein	clone size	J gene	D gene	V gene
TGTGCCACCAGCAGTAGGACTAGCGGGATCACAGATACGCAGTATTTT	CATSSRTSGITDTQYF	NA	TRBJ2-3	TRBD2	TRBV15
TGCAGCGCCCTGGGACAGGGGATCGTCAATGAGCAGTTCTTC	CSALGQGIVNEQFF	NA	TRBJ2-1	TRBD1	TRBV29-1
TGTGCCAGCAGCCAAGACGGACAGCTCCAGCATTTT	CASSQDGQLQHF	NA	TRBJ1-5	NA	TRBV14
TGTGCCAGCAGCTCTCTTTCCGGGGAGCTGTTTTTT	CASSSLSGELFF	NA	TRBJ2-2	NA	TRBV7-6
TGTGCCAGCGGATCTGTGGGGGGGGTGAGGAATGTGCAGTTCTTC	CASGSVGGVRNVQFF	NA	TRBJ2-1	TRBD2	TRBV7-9
TGTGCCAGCAGACCGACAGGGGAGGTAGAGACCCAGTACTTC	CASRPTGEVETQYF	NA	TRBJ2-5	TRBD1	TRBV28
TGCGCCAGCAGTGCAAGCACAGATACGCAGTATTTT	CASSASTDTQYF	NA	TRBJ2-3	NA	TRBV10-2
TGTGCCAGCAGCGCGGGGACAGGGGTAGGCACCGGGGAGCTGTTTTTT	CASSAGTGVGTGELFF	NA	TRBJ2-2	TRBD1	TRBV9
TGTGCCAGCAGCCCGGGGACAGGGTGGGGTTCCACTGAAGCTTTCTTT	CASSPGTGWGSTEAFF	NA	TRBJ1-1	TRBD1	TRBV11-2
TGCGCCAGCAGCCATCGACAGGGGGCGAACTATGGCTACACCTTC	CASSHRQGANYGYTF	NA	TRBJ1-2	TRBD1	TRBV4-1
TGTGCCAGCAGCGGGTCGATGACTCCCTACGAGCAGTACTTC	CASSGSMTPYEQYF	NA	TRBJ2-7	NA	TRBV9
TGCGCCAGCAGTGACCCCCCACGGGACACCATATATTTT	CASSDPPRDTIYF	NA	TRBJ1-3	NA	TRBV10-2
TGTGCCACCAGCAGAGACCACCCCCTGGACAGCATGAACACTGAAGCTTTCTTT	CATSRDHPLDSMNTEAFF	NA	TRBJ1-1	NA	TRBV15
TGTGCCAGCACTCAACCTCAGGGGGCAGGATACGAGCAGTACTTC	CASTQPQGAGYEQYF	once	TRBJ2-7	TRBD1	TRBV6-1
TGCGCCAGCAGTGAGTCGGGGGACAGGTTGTATGGCTACACCTTC	CASSESGDRLYGYTF	NA	TRBJ1-2	TRBD1	TRBV10-1
TGTGCCAGCGGGGGACAGGGGGCCGAAGCTTTCTTT	CASGGQGAEAFF	few	TRBJ1-1	TRBD1	TRBV5-4
TGCGCCAGCGCCCGGGCAGGAGGTGAAAAACTGTTTTTT	CASARAGGEKLFF	NA	TRBJ1-4	NA	TRBV5-1
TGTGCCAGCACTCTGACCGGGGGTAGAGTCTCTGGGGCCAACGTCCTGACTTTC	CASTLTGGRVSGANVLTF	NA	TRBJ2-6	NA	TRBV11-1
TGTGCCAGCAGTTTAGGCAGGGGGTCCTACGAGCAGTACTTC	CASSLGRGSYEQYF	NA	TRBJ2-7	TRBD1	TRBV27
TGTGCCAGCAGGACACAAAATCAGCCCCAGCATTTT	CASRTQNQPQHF	NA	TRBJ1-5	NA	TRBV27
TGTGCCAGCAGTTTCGCAGGGCGAAACACCGGGGAGCTGTTTTTT	CASSFAGRNTGELFF	NA	TRBJ2-2	NA	TRBV28
TGCGCCAGCAGCTTGGGAGACAGGGGGCAAAATGAGCAGTTCTTC	CASSLGDRGQNEQFF	NA	TRBJ2-1	TRBD1	TRBV5-1
TGCGCCAGCAGCTTGGAGGGACAGGGGTCTCAGCCCCAGCATTTT	CASSLEGQGSQPQHF	NA	TRBJ1-5	TRBD1	TRBV5-1
TGTGCCAGCGGACAGGGAAGGGTGATGGCTGAAGCTTTCTTT	CASGQGRVMAEAFF	NA	TRBJ1-1	NA	TRBV21-1
TGTGCCAGCAGCGGTACGGAAAACAGGGGGGAGGGCTACACCTTC	CASSGTENRGEGYTF	NA	TRBJ1-2	TRBD1	TRBV6-5
TGTGCCAGCAGTCCCGGGGGGGGGAATCAGCCCCAGCATTTT	CASSPGGGNQPQHF	NA	TRBJ1-5	NA	TRBV2
TGTGCCAGCAGTAGACAGGGGGGCAACGAGCAGTACTTC	CASSRQGGNEQYF	NA	TRBJ2-7	TRBD1	TRBV6-6
TGTGCCAGCAGCCAAGCGCTCCGGGACAGGGAGGGAAAACTGTTTTTT	CASSQALRDREGKLFF	once	TRBJ1-4	TRBD1	TRBV14
TGTGCCAGCCAGGGACAGAGTGAAGAGACCCAGTACTTC	CASQGQSEETQYF	NA	TRBJ2-5	TRBD1	TRBV2
TGTGCCAGCAGTTACCAGCGGGAGGGCCTCTACGAGCAGTACTTC	CASSYQREGLYEQYF	NA	TRBJ2-7	TRBD2	TRBV27
TGTGCCATCAGCTTCGCGGGGACTGAAGCTTTCTTT	CAISFAGTEAFF	NA	TRBJ1-1	NA	TRBV10-3
TGTGCCAGCACCGGGGGGACTTGGATCTATGGCTACACCTTC	CASTGGTWIYGYTF	NA	TRBJ1-2	NA	TRBV2
TGCGCCAGCAGCCAAGATGGACTAGCGGTCAACACAGATACGCAGTATTTT	CASSQDGLAVNTDTQYF	NA	TRBJ2-3	TRBD2	TRBV4-1
TGTGCCAGCAGCCCGAATCCGGGTCTAGGGGGAAAACTGTTTTTT	CASSPNPGLGGKLFF	NA	TRBJ1-4	NA	TRBV11-2
TGTGCCAGCAGCTTCCGGGACACAGCCTACAATGAGCAGTTCTTC	CASSFRDTAYNEQFF	NA	TRBJ2-1	NA	TRBV7-9
TGTGCCAGCAGCCCCCAGAACAGGGAAACCCAGTACTTC	CASSPQNRETQYF	once	TRBJ2-5	NA	TRBV5-4
TGCAGCGTTGAGCACTTGAACACTGAAGCTTTCTTT	CSVEHLNTEAFF	NA	TRBJ1-1	NA	TRBV29-1
TGTGCCAGCAGTGAATCGAGCGGGAGTTTGGGGATTTCAGATACGCAGTATTTT	CASSESSGSLGISDTQYF	NA	TRBJ2-3	TRBD2	TRBV25-1
TGTGCCAGCAGTGTTCGAGGTGGTTATGGCTACACCTTC	CASSVRGGYGYTF	NA	TRBJ1-2	NA	TRBV6-1
TGTGCCAGCAGACCCCAGATGTCTTACAATCAGCCCCAGCATTTT	CASRPQMSYNQPQHF	once	TRBJ1-5	NA	TRBV28
TGTGCCAGCAGCGAGCGGGACTACTCCACTAGCACAGATACGCAGTATTTT	CASSERDYSTSTDTQYF	NA	TRBJ2-3	TRBD2	TRBV5-8
TGCGCCAGCAGGCGGACTACCCTTAGCACAGATACGCAGTATTTT	CASRRTTLSTDTQYF	NA	TRBJ2-3	NA	TRBV10-2
TGTGCCAGCAGCCCCCCGGGAGGTTTCTACTATGGCTACACCTTC	CASSPPGGFYYGYTF	NA	TRBJ1-2	NA	TRBV28
TGCGCCAGCAGCCGGGGGGACAGGGGAAGGAACAATGAGCAGTTCTTC	CASSRGDRGRNNEQFF	NA	TRBJ2-1	TRBD1	TRBV4-1
TGCGCCAGCAGCCAAGGGCTAGCGGGAGAGGTTTACGAGCAGTACTTC	CASSQGLAGEVYEQYF	NA	TRBJ2-7	TRBD2	TRBV4-1
TGCGCCAGCAGCCAAAGTCAGGACAGGGCCCACAATGAGCAGTTCTTC	CASSQSQDRAHNEQFF	NA	TRBJ2-1	TRBD1	TRBV4-1
TGTGCCAGCAGACCCAGGGGGTCATCTCAGACCTACGAGCAGTACTTC	CASRPRGSSQTYEQYF	NA	TRBJ2-7	TRBD1	TRBV27
TGTGCCTGGAGCCCGGGACTAGCGGGGGTTAATGAGCAGTTCTTC	CAWSPGLAGVNEQFF	NA	TRBJ2-1	TRBD2	TRBV30
TGCGCCAGTTCGGACAAATCCCACTACTACGAGCAGTACTTC	CASSDKSHYYEQYF	NA	TRBJ2-7	NA	TRBV10-1
TGTGCCAGCAGTGAACTTAACAGGGTCGAGGACATTCAGTACTTC	CASSELNRVEDIQYF	NA	TRBJ2-4	NA	TRBV6-1
TGTGCCAGCAGTGAGGGGACAGGTTTCATGAACACTGAAGCTTTCTTT	CASSEGTGFMNTEAFF	NA	TRBJ1-1	TRBD1	TRBV6-1
TGCGCCAGCAGCACGGGACTAACCTACGAGCAGTACTTC	CASSTGLTYEQYF	NA	TRBJ2-7	TRBD2	TRBV5-1